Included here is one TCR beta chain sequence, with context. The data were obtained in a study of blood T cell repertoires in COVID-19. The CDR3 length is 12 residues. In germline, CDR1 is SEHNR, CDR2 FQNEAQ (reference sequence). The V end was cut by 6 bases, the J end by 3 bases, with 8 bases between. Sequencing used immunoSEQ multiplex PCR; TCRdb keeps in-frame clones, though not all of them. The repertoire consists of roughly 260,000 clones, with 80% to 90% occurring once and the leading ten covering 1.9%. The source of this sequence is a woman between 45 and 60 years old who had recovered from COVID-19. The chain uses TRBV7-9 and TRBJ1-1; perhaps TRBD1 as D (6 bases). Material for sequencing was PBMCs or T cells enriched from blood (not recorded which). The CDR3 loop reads CASSRQDTEAFF. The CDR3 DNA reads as TGTGCCAGCAGTCGACAGGACACTGAAGCTTTCTTT.